Listed here are 18 T cell receptor beta chains from one sample, sequenced in a study of cytomegalovirus exposure and HLA in healthy donors. PCR involved 60 Vbeta and 13 Jbeta primers. This table comes from immunoSEQ multiplex PCR, and its TCRdb copy is limited to in-frame clones, with some not included. The profile shows 180,000 or so clones, 75% of them singletons. The specimen was PBMCs. The receptor set was obtained from a male donor in good health and CMV-seronegative.

The chain links TRBV29-1 to TRBJ2-7; 9 bases fit TRBD1. The germline V gene has CDR1 SQVTM and CDR2 ANQGSEA. V trimming: 5 bases; J trimming: 9 bases; junction bases outside the gene matches: 14. The CDR3 is 14 amino acids. The CDR3 region is CSVLSRDRVSGQYF. The CDR3 coding sequence is TGCAGCGTTCTGAGCCGGGACAGGGTAAGCGGGCAGTACTTC.

The chain is built from TRBV30 and TRBJ2-7; TRBD2 aligns across 10 bases. J lost 2 bases, V lost 5 bases, and 6 bases had no gene match. This CDR3 is built from 14 residues. Germline V gene sequence: CDR1 GTSNPN, CDR2 SVGIG (reference sequence). CDR3 sequence: CAWSSGSGAYEQYF. CDR3 in DNA: TGTGCCTGGTCTAGCGGGAGTGGAGCCTACGAGCAGTACTTC.

The chain is built from TRBV2 and TRBJ2-4; TRBD2 matches at 7 bases. This CDR3 region has 12 residues. The V gene's germline CDR1 is SNHLY and CDR2 FYNNEI. V lost 4 bases and J lost 8; bases outside the gene matches: 2. The CDR3 DNA is TGTGCCAGCAGTGGTAGCGGGTACATTCAGTACTTC. Protein: CASSGSGYIQYF.

A few counts support this clone. The V and J genes are TRBV7-3 and TRBJ1-3; D gene uncertain. CDR1 SGHTA and CDR2 FQGTGA come from the germline V gene. The V and J ends lost 4 bases and 2 bases respectively, with 12 bases between them. The CDR3 has 15 residues. The CDR3 reads CASSSRPGAGNTIYF. CDR3 sequence (DNA): TGTGCCAGCAGCTCCAGGCCCGGCGCTGGAAACACCATATATTTT.

This sequence joins TRBV19 and TRBJ1-5; 8 positions match TRBD1. With 6 bases clipped from V and 4 bases from J, the junction kept 14 bases outside the gene matches. The CDR3 consists of 17 residues. The germline V gene has CDR1 LNHDA and CDR2 SQIVND (reference sequence). The CDR3 is CASRPDRGGFRNQPQHF. The CDR3 DNA reads as TGTGCCAGTAGACCCGACAGGGGCGGTTTCCGGAATCAGCCCCAGCATTTT.

This sequence joins TRBV2 and TRBJ2-3, with 9 positions matching TRBD2. The CDR3 has 19 residues. With 7 bases clipped from V and 3 bases from J, the junction kept 20 bases outside the gene matches. Germline CDR1 SNHLY, CDR2 FYNNEI. CDR3 nucleotide sequence: TGTGCCAGCACCCCCCTCATCTATAGCGGGAGTCTTCGGACAGATACGCAGTATTTT. Translating it yields CASTPLIYSGSLRTDTQYF. The variable domain in full, completed from reference TRBV2 and TRBJ2-3, reads EPEVTQTPSHQVTQMGQEVILRCVPISNHLYFYWYRQILGQKVEFLVSFYNNEISEKSEIFDDQFSVERPDGSNFTLKIRSTKLEDSAMYFCASTPLIYSGSLRTDTQYFGPGTRLTVL.

This rearrangement joins TRBV7-2 to TRBJ2-7; 8 nucleotides match TRBD2. After removal of 6 bases from V and 3 bases from J, the junction contained 7 bases not matched to a gene. Germline values: CDR1 SGHTA, CDR2 FQGNSA. The CDR3 consists of 14 residues. DNA of the CDR3: TGTGCCAGCAGTCGATCCGGGGGGGGCTACGAGCAGTACTTC. Translating it yields CASSRSGGGYEQYF.

V usage is TRBV4-1 and J usage is TRBJ2-6, with TRBD1 identical over 8 bases. The J segment lost 0 bases and the V segment lost 0 bases, leaving 4 bases of the junction unmatched. The CDR3 length is 18 residues. CDR1 MGHRA and CDR2 YSYEKL come from the germline V gene. CDR3 region: CASSQDPGGSSGANVLTF. Here the CDR3 DNA reads TGCGCCAGCAGCCAAGACCCAGGGGGCAGCTCTGGGGCCAACGTCCTGACTTTC.

The genes are TRBV28 and TRBJ2-3; tentative D call: TRBD1 (5 bases). There are 15 residues in the CDR3. Between the trimmed V and J ends, which lost 3 bases and 0 bases, there was a span of 10 bases. The germline V gene has CDR1 MDHEN and CDR2 SYDVKM. In nucleotides, the CDR3 is TGTGCCAGCAGTTTTTCCAGGGCTAGCACAGATACGCAGTATTTT. This gives the protein CASSFSRASTDTQYF.

CDR3 amino acids: CASARDRGQETQYF. Written as DNA, the CDR3 is TGTGCCAGCGCCCGGGACAGGGGCCAAGAGACCCAGTACTTC. This sequence joins TRBV2 and TRBJ2-5, with TRBD1 identical over 10 bases. The germline gives CDR1 SNHLY, CDR2 FYNNEI. The length of the CDR3 is 14 residues. The J segment lost 1 base and the V segment lost 8 bases, leaving 4 bases of the junction unmatched. The full variable domain, in which reference TRBV2 and TRBJ2-5 provide the parts outside the CDR3, is EPEVTQTPSHQVTQMGQEVILRCVPISNHLYFYWYRQILGQKVEFLVSFYNNEISEKSEIFDDQFSVERPDGSNFTLKIRSTKLEDSAMYFCASARDRGQETQYFGPGTRLLVL.

The chain links TRBV30 to TRBJ1-2, with D possibly matching TRBD1 (6 bases). Germline CDR1 is GTSNPN and CDR2 is SVGIG (reference sequence). The CDR3 is 13 residues long. The germline V and J ends were trimmed by 6 bases and 8 bases, with 19 bases remaining between them. The CDR3 sequence: CACRTRQDMGYTF. The DNA for the CDR3 is TGTGCCTGTCGTACCCGACAGGACATGGGCTACACCTTC.

The V call is TRBV4-1, the J call TRBJ2-1; 12 bases fit TRBD2. CDR1 and CDR2 (germline): MGHRA, YSYEKL. Unmatched junction bases numbered 8, after V lost 4 bases and J lost 7 bases. The CDR3 runs 16 residues. DNA of the CDR3: TGCGCCAGCAGCCGTTTTACTAGCGGGAGGTCGAATGAGCAGTTCTTC. The encoded protein is CASSRFTSGRSNEQFF.

In its sample, this clone was seen a few times. This sequence joins TRBV9 and TRBJ2-3; no clear D. V was pared by 4 bases and J by 5 bases, with 5 bases between. The CDR3 contains 11 residues. The germline V gene has CDR1 SGDLS and CDR2 YYNGEE. The CDR3 nucleotides read TGTGCCAGCAGCCTCGGAGATACGCAGTATTTT. Its protein is CASSLGDTQYF. Combining the CDR3 with reference TRBV9 and TRBJ2-3 gives the whole variable domain DSGVTQTPKHLITATGQRVTLRCSPRSGDLSVYWYQQSLDQGLQFLIQYYNGEERAKGNILERFSAQQFPDLHSELNLSSLELGDSALYFCASSLGDTQYFGPGTRLTVL.

The rearrangement links TRBV6-4 to TRBJ1-1, with 8 bases fitting TRBD1. The CDR3 runs 15 residues. Germline loops: CDR1 MRHNA, CDR2 SNTAGT. The V and J ends lost 6 bases and 3 bases, in that order; junction bases with no gene match: 9. DNA for the CDR3: TGTGCCAGCAGATCCCGAGGACAGGGCGACACTGAAGCTTTCTTT. This codes for CASRSRGQGDTEAFF.

This clone was counted between two and nine times. The chain is built from TRBV7-3 and TRBJ2-5; 11 bases are a match to TRBD2. Germline CDR1 is SGHTA and CDR2 is FQGTGA. The CDR3 is made up of 16 amino acids. V lost 2 bases and J lost 7; bases outside the gene matches: 9. Here the CDR3 DNA reads TGTGCCAGCAGCTTAGAGGCTAGCGGGGGGAGGTTGACCCAGTACTTC. Translation: CASSLEASGGRLTQYF.

This clone was counted once. V and J are TRBV6-6 and TRBJ2-1; 10 bases line up with TRBD1. Germline CDR1 MNHNY, CDR2 SVGAGI (reference sequence). J gave up 5 bases and V 6 bases, and 7 bases lay outside the gene matches. The CDR3 extends over 15 amino acids. CDR3 bases: TGTGCCAGCAGGTCAACCGGGACAGGGGACAATGAGCAGTTCTTC. It encodes CASRSTGTGDNEQFF.

The chain links TRBV19 to TRBJ1-2; 8 bases agree with TRBD1. Germline loops: CDR1 LNHDA, CDR2 SQIVND (reference sequence). Germline trimming cut 4 bases from V and 1 base from J; bases unmatched to any gene: 5. This CDR3 comprises 15 residues. CDR3 amino acids: CASSTMTGVNYGYTF. The CDR3, as DNA: TGTGCCAGTAGTACTATGACAGGGGTTAACTATGGCTACACCTTC. Full variable domain (rest looked up from reference TRBV19 and TRBJ1-2): DGGITQSPKYLFRKEGQNVTLSCEQNLNHDAMYWYRQDPGQGLRLIYYSQIVNDFQKGDIAEGYSVSREKKESFPLTVTSAQKNPTAFYLCASSTMTGVNYGYTFGSGTRLTVV.

In this sample, this clone turned up a few times. J is TRBJ1-1 and V is TRBV18; 10 bases are a match to TRBD1. Losses at the gene ends were 6 bases for V and 4 bases for J; bases not matched to a gene: 5. This CDR3 has 14 residues. Germline values: CDR1 KGHSH, CDR2 LQKENI. DNA of the CDR3: TGTGCCAGCTCCTTCGGACAGGGGGTCACTGAAGCTTTCTTT. It encodes CASSFGQGVTEAFF.